The 8 T cell receptor beta chains in this list originate from one sample, sequenced in a study of blood T cell repertoires in COVID-19. The assay was immunoSEQ multiplex PCR, and TCRdb's table has in-frame clones only and misses some. The data show 180,000 or so clones, over 75% seen once. The sample was PBMCs or T cells enriched from blood (not recorded which). These receptors were collected from a man aged 50-59 years who had recovered from COVID-19.

This clone came up a few times. The rearrangement joins TRBV19 to TRBJ2-7; 8 bases map to TRBD1. The CDR3 has 15 amino acids. Germline V gene sequence: CDR1 LNHDA, CDR2 SQIVND (reference sequence). The J segment lost 3 bases and the V segment lost 6 bases, leaving 10 bases of the junction unmatched. CDR3 residues: CASSIRAGGGYEQYF. The DNA for the CDR3 is TGTGCCAGTAGCATCAGGGCAGGGGGCGGCTACGAGCAGTACTTC.

This chain links TRBV7-8 with TRBJ1-1; D gene uncertain. Germline assignment: CDR1 SGHVS and CDR2 FQNEAQ. This CDR3 has 18 residues. V dropped 1 base and J dropped 0 bases, with 18 bases sitting between them. CDR3: CASSLVEALPLMNTEAFF. The CDR3 DNA reads as TGTGCCAGCAGCTTAGTGGAGGCGCTCCCTTTAATGAACACTGAAGCTTTCTTT.

J is TRBJ2-1 and V is TRBV6-1; a possible D gene is TRBD2 (6 bases). The CDR3 loop spans 14 amino acids. Germline V gene data show CDR1 as MNHNS and CDR2 as SASEGT. Trimming removed 4 bases at V and 8 bases at J, with 15 bases between. The CDR3 is CASSVQTRSDEQFF. CDR3 sequence (DNA): TGTGCCAGCAGTGTCCAGACTAGATCGGATGAGCAGTTCTTC.

The rearrangement links TRBV7-8 to TRBJ2-1; TRBD2 agrees at 13 bases. The junction had 0 bases not matched to a gene; V was cut back by 1 base and J by 9 bases. This CDR3 is 14 amino acids long. CDR1 is SGHVS, CDR2 FQNEAQ, per germline. The CDR3 loop is CASSLGTSGGEQFF. CDR3 coding DNA: TGTGCCAGCAGCTTAGGGACTAGCGGGGGTGAGCAGTTCTTC.

This sequence joins TRBV6-5 and TRBJ2-3, with D perhaps matching TRBD2 (5 bases). V shed 4 bases and J shed 0 bases, with 11 bases lying between them. Germline CDR1 is MNHEY and CDR2 is SVGAGI. This CDR3 has 15 amino acids. The CDR3 reads CASSLGEPSTDTQYF. The CDR3 DNA is TGTGCCAGCAGTTTGGGAGAGCCTAGCACAGATACGCAGTATTTT.

The J gene is TRBJ1-4, the V gene TRBV19, with 7 bases that match TRBD1. CDR3 length equals 14 residues. Germline loops: CDR1 LNHDA, CDR2 SQIVND (reference sequence). Trimming at V came to 7 bases and at J to 7 bases, leaving 9 bases not matched to a gene. The CDR3: CASTDREGGEKLFF. CDR3 nucleotide sequence: TGTGCCAGTACCGACAGGGAAGGGGGTGAAAAACTGTTTTTT.

The gene calls are TRBV19 and TRBJ1-2; 7 nucleotides line up with TRBD1. The V gene end was trimmed by 5 bases and the J gene end by 4 bases; junction bases not matched to a gene: 16. CDR1 LNHDA and CDR2 SQIVND come from the germline V gene (reference sequence). The CDR3 extends over 17 amino acids. The CDR3 DNA reads TGTGCCAGTAGTCGGGGGGGACGACAGGGCGAGAGCTATGGCTACACCTTC. Its protein product is CASSRGGRQGESYGYTF.

The chain links TRBV9 to TRBJ2-1, with 11 bases that match TRBD1. J gave up 6 bases and V 0 bases, and 8 bases lay outside the gene matches. The CDR3 length is 17 residues. Germline values: CDR1 SGDLS, CDR2 YYNGEE. The CDR3 here is CASSVGAGTGGLNEQFF. DNA of the CDR3: TGTGCCAGCAGCGTAGGAGCCGGGACAGGGGGTCTCAATGAGCAGTTCTTC.